The next 7 T cell receptor beta chains were all read from a single sample in a study of PD-1 blockade in classical Hodgkin lymphoma. Assay: immunoSEQ multiplex PCR; the TCRdb copy retains only in-frame clones and omits some. The sample records approximately 27,000 clones, approximately 70% being singletons. Exposure to brentuximab vedotin varied, and each patient had relapsed following autologous stem cell transplantation. This material consisted of peripheral blood mononuclear cells (PBMCs), taken before the second cycle of nivolumab. Receptors were obtained from a human donor with classical Hodgkin lymphoma.

The chain is built from TRBV7-2 and TRBJ2-3; 12 bases are a match to TRBD2. The J segment lost 5 bases and the V segment lost 4 bases, leaving 7 bases of the junction unmatched. This CDR3 comprises 16 residues. Germline assignment: CDR1 SGHTA and CDR2 FQGNSA. CDR3 sequence: CASSYLAGGSGDTQYF. For the CDR3, the DNA is TGTGCCAGCAGCTACCTAGCGGGAGGGTCCGGAGATACGCAGTATTTT.

The chain uses TRBV4-3 and TRBJ2-2; tentatively, D is TRBD2 (6 bases). The V end was cut by 1 base, the J end by 5 bases, with 14 bases between. Per the germline V gene, CDR1 is LGHNA and CDR2 is YSLEER. CDR3 length: 16 residues. The CDR3 region has the DNA TGCGCCAGCAGCCAAGTCGGGGGACCTTTAACCGGGGAGCTGTTTTTT. Translation: CASSQVGGPLTGELFF.

This chain joins TRBV15 and TRBJ1-5; D uncertain. The CDR3 is made up of 19 amino acids. Trimming took 0 bases from V and 0 from J, leaving 18 bases between them. Germline V lookup: CDR1 LNHNV, CDR2 YYDKDF (reference sequence). This chain's CDR3 is CATSRDMALKDYSNQPQHF. Here the CDR3 DNA reads TGTGCCACCAGCAGAGATATGGCACTGAAGGATTATAGCAATCAGCCCCAGCATTTT.

The table lists this clone with many counts. The chain employs TRBV6-5 and TRBJ2-1, with D possibly being TRBD1 (6 bases). The CDR3 is 13 residues long. Germline CDR1 reads MNHEY; CDR2 reads SVGAGI. Trimming pared 6 bases from V and 9 bases from J, leaving 15 bases between. The CDR3 DNA reads TGTGCCAGCAGCACGAGAGAAGGGGGTGAGCAGTTCTTC. It translates to CASSTREGGEQFF.

The V gene is TRBV10-3, the J gene TRBJ1-2; tentatively, D is TRBD1 (6 bases). The germline gives CDR1 ENHRY, CDR2 SYGVKD. The CDR3 consists of 14 residues. Between the trimmed V and J ends, which lost 7 bases and 0 bases, there was a span of 12 bases. Here the CDR3 DNA reads TGTGCCATCAACCGACAGGATCCTAACTATGGCTACACCTTC. As protein: CAINRQDPNYGYTF.

This rearrangement joins TRBV9 to TRBJ1-2, with 7 bases fitting TRBD1. Germline V gene sequence: CDR1 SGDLS, CDR2 YYNGEE. After removal of 4 bases from V and 5 bases from J, the junction contained 11 bases not matched to a gene. This CDR3 has 15 residues. CDR3 residues: CASSIGGGSIYGYTF. The CDR3 nucleotides read TGTGCCAGCAGCATAGGGGGCGGCAGTATTTATGGCTACACCTTC.

The chain links TRBV5-1 to TRBJ2-1, with 11 bases matching TRBD2. Germline-derived CDR1 and CDR2 are SGHRS and YFSETQ. The CDR3 sequence is 16 residues long. The trim removed 1 base at V and 9 bases at J, leaving 9 bases unmatched. CDR3 sequence (DNA): TGCGCCAGCAGCTTGCCCCTAGCGGGGGGAACGGGTGAGCAGTTCTTC. It specifies CASSLPLAGGTGEQFF. Variable domain in full (rest from reference TRBV5-1 and TRBJ2-1): KAGVTQTPRYLIKTRGQQVTLSCSPISGHRSVSWYQQTPGQGLQFLFEYFSETQRNKGNFPGRFSGRQFSNSRSEMNVSTLELGDSALYLCASSLPLAGGTGEQFFGPGTRLTVL.